This record covers a single T cell receptor (beta chain). This clonotype was counted a single time. This clone's antigen is unknown. Qualities for individual bases were not recorded, and no much larger clone is one base off. One read is thin evidence. RNA was extracted with the RNeasy kit and roughly 0.5 to 1 ug was reverse transcribed using random hexamers. The immunoSEQ multiplex PCR assay, covering 54 Vbeta and 13 Jbeta segments, was used to amplify TCR beta CDR3 regions. Bias from PCR amplification was corrected by using a synthetic template baseline for primer optimization and for computational correction. In the authors' own workflow: Reads were annotated to V, D and J genes per IMGT and analyzed with immunoSEQ Analyzer, keeping only productive sequences. Clonality was computed as one minus Shannon entropy normalized by log2 of the number of productive unique sequences. Public and private clones were assessed among the 100 most prevalent clones of each patient and control. Clones were defined as Susac-specific when absent from the healthy and MS cohorts, from fewer than 1,300 published viral clones and from other ImmuneACCESS disease sequences. The raw public data were reprocessed by TCRdb itself: fastp quality trimming at Q25, MiXCR clonotype calling, in-frame beta chains only. Every distinct CDR3 protein forms one entry, paired with its most common genes and DNA. The V and J calls were not made by the authors but by TCRdb's processing. Across this sample there are more than 150,000 distinct CDR3 sequences, with roughly 95% seen only once. Around 0.13% of the sample lies in the top ten.

The sample belongs to a study of CD8 T cells in Susac syndrome (dated by TCRdb to 2018 to 2020). Study-level background: Of the Susac syndrome patients who were sequenced, roughly 6 had clinically active disease and roughly eight were in clinical remission. At blood withdrawal, Susac syndrome patients were either therapy-naive, taking corticosteroids (in some cases with IVIg as well), or taking IVIg alone. The study used repertoire sequencing to test whether antigen drove CD8+ T cell activation and differentiation in Susac syndrome.

V is reduced by 5 bases and J by 1 base, leaving a spacing of 12 bases between them. CDR1 and CDR2, looked up from the germline V gene, are SNHLY and FYNNEI. The CDR3 covers 15 residues, taking in both the cysteine and the phenylalanine. Only the CDR3 region is kept as DNA, spanning 45 bases read in frame from base 1. Peripheral blood CD8+ and CD4+ T cells from healthy donors, Susac syndrome patients and multiple sclerosis patients were profiled by high-throughput TCR beta sequencing. The Susac syndrome patients fulfilled recently defined diagnostic criteria for either definite or probable disease. Bulk CD8+ and CD4+ T cells were purified magnetically by negative isolation, whereas CD8+ TEMRA cells were enriched by FACS. Blood was collected in EDTA tubes and processed within 24 hours, with PBMCs isolated through density gradient centrifugation. PBMCs intended for TCR sequencing were cryopreserved in liquid nitrogen and thawed later in a water bath at 37 degrees C. A purity of at least 90% was achieved for sorted or isolated CD4+, CD8+ and CD8+ TEMRA cells.

Broader findings and caveats from the paper: In patients with Susac syndrome, the CD4+ T cell repertoire showed no detectable clonal expansion. The number of individuals in the TCR sequencing and HLA analysis was acknowledged as relatively small.

Recombination linked TRBV2 to TRBJ2-4; TRBD2 is a possible D gene, resting on 5 matching bases. The sequence came from a human donor with Susac syndrome. Sequenced input: CD4+ T cells from PBMCs. The CDR3 corresponds to CASSSRGAAKNIQYF. Read as DNA, the sequence is TGTGCCAGCAGTTCCCGGGGTGCGGCCAAAAACATTCAGTACTTC. With the rest looked up from the reference TRBV2 and TRBJ2-4 genes rather than sequenced, the full variable domain is EPEVTQTPSHQVTQMGQEVILRCVPISNHLYFYWYRQILGQKVEFLVSFYNNEISEKSEIFDDQFSVERPDGSNFTLKIRSTKLEDSAMYFCASSSRGAAKNIQYFGAGTRLSVL.